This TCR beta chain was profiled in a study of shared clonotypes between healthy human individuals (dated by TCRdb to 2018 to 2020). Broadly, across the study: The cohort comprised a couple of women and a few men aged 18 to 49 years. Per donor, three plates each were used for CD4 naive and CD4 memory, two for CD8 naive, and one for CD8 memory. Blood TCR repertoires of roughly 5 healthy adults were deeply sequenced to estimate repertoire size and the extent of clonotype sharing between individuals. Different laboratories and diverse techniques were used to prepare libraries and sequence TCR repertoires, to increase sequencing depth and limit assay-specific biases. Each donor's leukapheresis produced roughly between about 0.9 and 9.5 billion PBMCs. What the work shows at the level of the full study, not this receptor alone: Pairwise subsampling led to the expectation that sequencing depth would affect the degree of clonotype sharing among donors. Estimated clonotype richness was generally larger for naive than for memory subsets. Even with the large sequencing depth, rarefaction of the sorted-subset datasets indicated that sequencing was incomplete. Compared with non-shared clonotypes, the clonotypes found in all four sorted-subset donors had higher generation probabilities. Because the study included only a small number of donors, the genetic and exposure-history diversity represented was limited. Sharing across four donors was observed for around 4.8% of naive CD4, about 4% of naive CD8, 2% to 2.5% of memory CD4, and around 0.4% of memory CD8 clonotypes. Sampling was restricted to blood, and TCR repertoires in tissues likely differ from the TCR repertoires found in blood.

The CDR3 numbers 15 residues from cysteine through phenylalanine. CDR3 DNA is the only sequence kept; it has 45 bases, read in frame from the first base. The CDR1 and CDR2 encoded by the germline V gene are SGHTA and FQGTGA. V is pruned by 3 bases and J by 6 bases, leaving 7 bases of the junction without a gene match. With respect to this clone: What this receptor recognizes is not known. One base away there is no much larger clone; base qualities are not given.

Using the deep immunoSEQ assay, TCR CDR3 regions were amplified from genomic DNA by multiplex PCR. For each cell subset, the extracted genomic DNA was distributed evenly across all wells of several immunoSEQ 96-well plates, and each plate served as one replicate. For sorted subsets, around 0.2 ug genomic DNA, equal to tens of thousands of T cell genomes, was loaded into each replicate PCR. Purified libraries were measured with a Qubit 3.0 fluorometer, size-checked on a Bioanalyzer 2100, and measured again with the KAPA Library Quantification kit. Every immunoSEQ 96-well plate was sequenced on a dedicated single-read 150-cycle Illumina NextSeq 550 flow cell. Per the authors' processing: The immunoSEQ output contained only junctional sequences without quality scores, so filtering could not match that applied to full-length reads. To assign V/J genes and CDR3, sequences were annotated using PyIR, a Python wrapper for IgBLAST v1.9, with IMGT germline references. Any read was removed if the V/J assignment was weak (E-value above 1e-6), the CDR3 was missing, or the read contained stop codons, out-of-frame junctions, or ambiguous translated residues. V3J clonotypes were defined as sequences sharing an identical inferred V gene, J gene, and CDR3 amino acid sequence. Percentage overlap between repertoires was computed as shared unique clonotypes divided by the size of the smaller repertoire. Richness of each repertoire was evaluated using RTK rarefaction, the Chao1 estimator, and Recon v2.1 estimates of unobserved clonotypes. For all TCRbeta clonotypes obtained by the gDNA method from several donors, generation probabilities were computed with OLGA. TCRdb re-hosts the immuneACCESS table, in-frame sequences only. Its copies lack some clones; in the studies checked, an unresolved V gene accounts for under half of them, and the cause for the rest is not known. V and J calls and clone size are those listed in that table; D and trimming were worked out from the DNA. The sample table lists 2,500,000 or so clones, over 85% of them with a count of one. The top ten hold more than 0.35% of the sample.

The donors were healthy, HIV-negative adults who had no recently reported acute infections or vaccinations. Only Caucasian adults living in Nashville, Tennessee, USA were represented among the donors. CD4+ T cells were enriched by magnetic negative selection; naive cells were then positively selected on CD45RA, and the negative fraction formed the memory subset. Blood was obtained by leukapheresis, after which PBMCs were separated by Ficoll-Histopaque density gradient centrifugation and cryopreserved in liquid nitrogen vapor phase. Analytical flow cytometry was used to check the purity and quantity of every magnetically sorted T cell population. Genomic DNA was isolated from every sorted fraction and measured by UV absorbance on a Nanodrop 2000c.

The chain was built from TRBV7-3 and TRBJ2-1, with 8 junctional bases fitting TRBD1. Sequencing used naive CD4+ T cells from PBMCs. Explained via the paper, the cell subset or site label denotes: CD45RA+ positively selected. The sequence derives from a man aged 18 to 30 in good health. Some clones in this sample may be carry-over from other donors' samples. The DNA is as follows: TGTGCCAGCAGCTTCGGCAGGGGGCAGACCAATGAGCAGTTCTTC. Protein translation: CASSFGRGQTNEQFF.